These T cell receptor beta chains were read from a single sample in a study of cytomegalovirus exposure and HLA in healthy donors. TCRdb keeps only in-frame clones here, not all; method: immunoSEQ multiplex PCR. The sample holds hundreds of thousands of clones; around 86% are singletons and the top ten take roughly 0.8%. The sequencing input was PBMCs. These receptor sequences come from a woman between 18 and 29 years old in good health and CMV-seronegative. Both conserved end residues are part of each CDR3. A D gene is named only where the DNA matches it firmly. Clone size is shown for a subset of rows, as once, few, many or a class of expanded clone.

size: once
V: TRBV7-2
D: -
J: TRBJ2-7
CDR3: CASSFDRSSYEQYF
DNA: TGTGCCAGCAGCTTTGACAGGAGCTCCTACGAGCAGTACTTC

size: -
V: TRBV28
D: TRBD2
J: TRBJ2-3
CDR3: CASSLVRLAGGPDTQYF
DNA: TGTGCCAGCAGTTTAGTCAGACTAGCGGGAGGGCCAGATACGCAGTATTTT

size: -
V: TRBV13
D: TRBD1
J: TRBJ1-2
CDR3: CASSRQGTRYGYTF
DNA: TGTGCCAGCAGCCGACAGGGGACACGCTATGGCTACACCTTC

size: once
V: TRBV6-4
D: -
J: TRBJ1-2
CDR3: CASSEGAYYGYTF
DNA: TGTGCCAGCAGTGAAGGGGCCTATTATGGCTACACCTTC

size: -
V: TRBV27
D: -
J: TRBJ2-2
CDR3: CASSFRGGTGELFF
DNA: TGTGCCAGCAGTTTTCGGGGTGGTACCGGGGAGCTGTTTTTT

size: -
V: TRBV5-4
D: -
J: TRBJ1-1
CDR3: CASSSLQVNTEAFF
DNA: TGTGCCAGCAGCTCCCTTCAGGTTAACACTGAAGCTTTCTTT

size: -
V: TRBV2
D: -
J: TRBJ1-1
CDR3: CASREPASDRNSEAFF
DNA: TGTGCCAGCAGAGAACCTGCAAGCGACCGGAATTCTGAAGCTTTCTTT

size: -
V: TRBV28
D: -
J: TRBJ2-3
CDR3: CASSFPTSGGTDTQYF
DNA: TGTGCCAGCAGCTTTCCGACGTCCGGAGGCACAGATACGCAGTATTTT

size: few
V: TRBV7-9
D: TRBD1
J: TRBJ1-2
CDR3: CASSLEGQARVYGYTF
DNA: TGTGCCAGCAGCTTAGAGGGACAGGCAAGAGTCTATGGCTACACCTTC

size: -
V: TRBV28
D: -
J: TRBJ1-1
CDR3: CASSLGQRNTEAFF
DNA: TGTGCCAGCAGTTTGGGACAAAGAAACACTGAAGCTTTCTTT

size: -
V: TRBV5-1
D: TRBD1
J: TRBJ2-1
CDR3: CASSVGQGVTYEQFF
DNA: TGCGCCAGCAGCGTGGGACAGGGGGTTACGTATGAGCAGTTCTTC

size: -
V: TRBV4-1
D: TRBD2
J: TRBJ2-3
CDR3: CASSQPGRAEDTQYF
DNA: TGCGCCAGCAGCCAACCCGGGAGGGCCGAAGATACGCAGTATTTT

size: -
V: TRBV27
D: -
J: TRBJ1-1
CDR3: CASSLSRGPNTEAFF
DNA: TGTGCCAGCAGTTTATCGCGGGGCCCGAACACTGAAGCTTTCTTT

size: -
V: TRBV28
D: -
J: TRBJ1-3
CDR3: CASSSSGHLQAGNTIYF
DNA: -

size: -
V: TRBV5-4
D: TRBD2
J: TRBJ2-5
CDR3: CASSRVSSGTGETQYF
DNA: TGTGCCAGCAGTAGGGTTTCTAGCGGGACGGGGGAGACCCAGTACTTC

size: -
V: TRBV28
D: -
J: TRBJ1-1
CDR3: CACIRGLGTEAFF
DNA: TGTGCCTGCATTAGGGGCCTGGGAACTGAAGCTTTCTTT

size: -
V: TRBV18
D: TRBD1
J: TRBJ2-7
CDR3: CASSLPGQGIYEQYF
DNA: TGTGCCAGCTCTCTGCCGGGACAGGGGATCTACGAGCAGTACTTC

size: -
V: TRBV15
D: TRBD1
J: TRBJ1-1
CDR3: CATSREGQGASEAFF
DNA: TGTGCCACCAGCAGAGAGGGACAGGGGGCTTCTGAAGCTTTCTTT

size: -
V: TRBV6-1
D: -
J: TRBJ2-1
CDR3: CASREGLWSYNEQFF
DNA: TGTGCCAGCAGGGAGGGACTTTGGAGTTACAATGAGCAGTTCTTC

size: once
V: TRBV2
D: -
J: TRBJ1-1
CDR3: CASGVGGSTEAFF
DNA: TGTGCCAGTGGGGTGGGGGGATCCACTGAAGCTTTCTTT

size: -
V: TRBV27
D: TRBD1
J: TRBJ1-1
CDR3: CASSRRGRNTEAFF
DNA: TGTGCCAGCAGTCGTAGGGGGCGGAACACTGAAGCTTTCTTT

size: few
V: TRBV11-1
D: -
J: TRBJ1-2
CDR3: CASSLGRGSSYGYTF
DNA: TGTGCCAGCAGCTTGGGAAGAGGGAGCAGCTATGGCTACACCTTC

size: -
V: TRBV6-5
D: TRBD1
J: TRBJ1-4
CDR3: CASTRTGTGEKLFF
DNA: TGTGCCAGCACAAGGACAGGGACGGGTGAAAAACTGTTTTTT

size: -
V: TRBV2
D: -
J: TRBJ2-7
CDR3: CASSPGLVYEQYF
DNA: TGTGCCAGCAGTCCCGGACTTGTCTACGAGCAGTACTTC

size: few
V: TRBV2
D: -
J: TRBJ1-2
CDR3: CASRFTGSNYGYTF
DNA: TGTGCCAGCAGGTTTACAGGGTCGAACTATGGCTACACCTTC

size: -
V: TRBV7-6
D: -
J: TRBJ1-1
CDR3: CASSPQGILLLNTEAFF
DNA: TGTGCCAGCAGCCCACAGGGTATTTTGTTACTAAACACTGAAGCTTTCTTT

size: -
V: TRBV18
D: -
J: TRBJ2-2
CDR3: CASSSDSNTGELFF
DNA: TGTGCCAGCTCATCGGACTCTAACACCGGGGAGCTGTTTTTT

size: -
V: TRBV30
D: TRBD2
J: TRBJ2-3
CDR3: CAWSVPGGRDTQYF
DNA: TGTGCCTGGAGTGTACCGGGGGGGCGAGATACGCAGTATTTT

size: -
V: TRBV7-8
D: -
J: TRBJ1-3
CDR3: CASSPKRAFSYSGNTIYF
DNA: TGTGCCAGCAGCCCTAAGCGGGCGTTCAGCTACTCTGGAAACACCATATATTTT

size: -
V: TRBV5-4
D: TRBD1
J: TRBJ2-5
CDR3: CASSSIPGQGGGVGTQYF
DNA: TGTGCCAGCAGCTCTATTCCGGGACAGGGGGGCGGCGTGGGGACCCAGTACTTC

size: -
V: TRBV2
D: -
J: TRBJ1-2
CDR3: CASSPFSTEYGYTF
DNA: TGTGCCAGCAGTCCCTTTTCGACAGAATATGGCTACACCTTC

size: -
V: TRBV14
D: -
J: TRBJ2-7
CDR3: CASSWTRASYEQYF
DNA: TGTGCCAGCAGCTGGACGAGGGCCTCCTACGAGCAGTACTTC

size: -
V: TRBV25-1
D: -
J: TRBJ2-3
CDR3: CASSELSRRGWPTQYF
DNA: TGTGCCAGCAGTGAATTAAGTAGGCGGGGATGGCCGACGCAGTATTTT

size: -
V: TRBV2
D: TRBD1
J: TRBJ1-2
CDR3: CASSEIGGQGYGYTF
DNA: TGTGCCAGCAGTGAAATTGGAGGACAGGGGTATGGCTACACCTTC

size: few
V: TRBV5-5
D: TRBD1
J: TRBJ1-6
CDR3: CASSLDTGVYNSPLHF
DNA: TGTGCCAGCAGCCTAGATACAGGGGTCTATAATTCACCCCTCCACTTT

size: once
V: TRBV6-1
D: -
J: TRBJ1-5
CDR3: CASSEGGGARISNQPQHF
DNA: TGTGCCAGCAGTGAAGGCGGAGGGGCCAGGATTAGCAATCAGCCCCAGCATTTT

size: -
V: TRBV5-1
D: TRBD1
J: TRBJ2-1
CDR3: CASSPGQSWTEQFF
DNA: TGCGCCAGCAGCCCGGGACAGTCGTGGACGGAGCAGTTCTTC

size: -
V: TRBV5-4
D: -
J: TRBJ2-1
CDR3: CASSPPEGLGEQFF
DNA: TGTGCCAGCAGCCCCCCGGAGGGTCTTGGAGAGCAGTTCTTC

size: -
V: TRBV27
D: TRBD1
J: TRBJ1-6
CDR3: CASSWDRGRSPLHF
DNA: TGTGCCAGCAGTTGGGACAGGGGAAGGTCACCCCTCCACTTT

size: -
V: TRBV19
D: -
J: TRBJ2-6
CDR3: CASRYKGSGANVLTF
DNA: TGTGCCAGTAGATATAAGGGGTCCGGGGCCAACGTCCTGACTTTC

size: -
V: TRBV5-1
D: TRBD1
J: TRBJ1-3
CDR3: CASSLETGAGNTIYF
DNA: TGCGCCAGCAGCTTGGAAACAGGGGCTGGAAACACCATATATTTT

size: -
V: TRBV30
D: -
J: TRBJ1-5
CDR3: CAWSTQGNQPQHF
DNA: TGTGCCTGGAGTACGCAGGGCAACCAGCCCCAGCATTTT

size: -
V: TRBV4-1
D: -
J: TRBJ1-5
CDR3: CASSLTPDPRVGQPQHF
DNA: TGCGCCAGCAGCCTGACTCCCGACCCGCGCGTGGGTCAGCCCCAGCATTTT

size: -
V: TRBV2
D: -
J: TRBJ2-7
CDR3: CASSVSDRRAGQYF
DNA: TGTGCCAGCAGTGTCTCGGACAGGAGGGCCGGGCAGTACTTC

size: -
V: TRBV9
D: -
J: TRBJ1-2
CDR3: CASSRENNYGYTF
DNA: TGTGCCAGCTCTAGAGAGAATAACTATGGCTACACCTTC

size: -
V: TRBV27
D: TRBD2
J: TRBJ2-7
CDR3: CASGPRAGNYEQYF
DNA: TGTGCCAGCGGTCCTAGAGCGGGGAACTACGAGCAGTACTTC

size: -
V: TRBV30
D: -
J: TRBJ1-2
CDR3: CAWTVGGGYTF
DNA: TGTGCCTGGACCGTCGGGGGGGGCTACACCTTC

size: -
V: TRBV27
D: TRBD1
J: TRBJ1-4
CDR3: CASTTGAYEKLFF
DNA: TGTGCCAGCACGACAGGGGCTTATGAAAAACTGTTTTTT

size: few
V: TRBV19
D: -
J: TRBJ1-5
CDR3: CASSPSVGQPQHF
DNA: TGTGCCAGTAGTCCCTCTGTTGGCCAGCCCCAGCATTTT

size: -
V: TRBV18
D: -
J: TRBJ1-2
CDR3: CASSRGRSEGYTF
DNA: TGTGCCAGCTCACGGGGGAGGTCGGAAGGCTACACCTTC

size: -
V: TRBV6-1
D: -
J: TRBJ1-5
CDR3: CASSFRSNQPQHF
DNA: TGTGCCAGCAGCTTCAGAAGCAATCAGCCCCAGCATTTT

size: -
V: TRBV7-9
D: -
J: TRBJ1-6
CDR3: CATGGDNSPLHF
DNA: TGTGCCACCGGGGGGGATAATTCACCCCTCCACTTT

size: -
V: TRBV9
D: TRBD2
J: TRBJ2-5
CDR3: CASSVTPGAGGETQYF
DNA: TGTGCCAGCAGCGTCACACCCGGGGCGGGAGGAGAGACCCAGTACTTC

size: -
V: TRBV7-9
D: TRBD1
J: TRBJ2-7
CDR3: CASSLGPGQSYEQYF
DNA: TGTGCCAGCAGTCTGGGTCCGGGACAGTCCTACGAGCAGTACTTC